This T cell receptor (beta chain) was sequenced during a study of cytomegalovirus exposure and HLA in healthy donors. On the study more broadly: HLA-typed donors contributed around 82 million unique TCRs, which were held in an early data release. Study-level results: Clonal expansion was found to be greater in HLA-associated TCR beta chains than in equally common others in a later analysis. In a later analysis, TCR beta V- and J-gene trimming was associated with a missense DCLRE1C variant. Researchers counted around 160 TCR beta chains as cytomegalovirus-associated.

With regard to this clone: Its antigen is unknown.

In the PCR, 60 Vbeta and 13 Jbeta primers were used. Sequencing used immunoSEQ multiplex PCR; TCRdb keeps in-frame clones, though not all of them. The sample comprises tens of thousands of clones, around 73% of which are singletons, and 5.4% rests with the top ten. Trimming left V 5 bases short and J 3 bases short, with 11 bases between. This CDR3 has 13 residues. The germline gives CDR1 LNHDA, CDR2 SQIVND (reference sequence). Sample: PBMCs. The rearrangement uses TRBV19 and TRBJ2-7, with a tentative D call TRBD1 (6 bases). The receptor's source is a man aged 50 to 60 in good health and CMV-seronegative. This CDR3 is CASSGWGLYEQYF. The DNA for the CDR3 is TGTGCCAGTAGTGGTTGGGGGCTCTACGAGCAGTACTTC.